Following are 10 T cell receptor beta chains from one sample sequenced in a study of Ad26.COV2.S vaccination and SARS-CoV-2 variants. The treatment: 19 received Ad26.COV2.S at low or high dose, single or two shots; a few received placebo; per-sample allocation not given. The samples were gathered on day 63 after the first injection of vaccine or placebo. Assay: immunoSEQ multiplex PCR; the TCRdb copy retains only in-frame clones and omits some. Of about 460,000 clones listed, roughly nine tenths are singletons. The sample in question was peripheral blood, obtained in a trial of Ad26.COV2.S vaccine versus placebo. Receptors were obtained from a person aged 18-65 years who received the Ad26.COV2.S COVID-19 vaccine or a placebo.

The rearrangement links TRBV28 to TRBJ2-7, with D perhaps given as TRBD1 or TRBD2 (6 bases each). V was trimmed by 5 bases and J by 6 bases, leaving 20 bases between them. The CDR3 has 15 amino acids. Germline CDR1 MDHEN, CDR2 SYDVKM. In DNA form, the CDR3 reads TGTGCCAGCAGTCCTCTTCCCGGGGGCCTGGGCGAGCAGTACTTC. Protein sequence: CASSPLPGGLGEQYF.

The chain joins TRBV5-1 to TRBJ1-4, with D unclear. The germline gives CDR1 SGHRS, CDR2 YFSETQ. The CDR3 spans 17 residues. V lost 4 bases, J lost 0 bases, and 16 bases lay in between. The CDR3 DNA sequence: TGCGCCAGCAGCCTAGGAGGAAAATTTGCAACTAATGAAAAACTGTTTTTT. It is translated as CASSLGGKFATNEKLFF.

This chain uses TRBV11-3 with TRBJ2-2; perhaps TRBD1 as D (5 bases). The CDR3 has 14 residues. CDR1 and CDR2 (germline): SGHNT, YENEEA. Trimming stripped 4 bases from V and 3 bases from J, with 9 bases between. CDR3 loop: CASSSQGYTGELFF. The CDR3 nucleotides are TGTGCCAGCAGCTCCCAGGGTTACACCGGGGAGCTGTTTTTT.

The rearrangement uses TRBV6-6 and TRBJ2-3; 8 bases align to TRBD1. The CDR3 is 13 amino acids. Germline assignment: CDR1 MNHNY and CDR2 SVGAGI (reference sequence). The V segment lost 6 bases and the J segment 4 bases; nucleotides outside the gene matches: 3. The CDR3 DNA reads as TGTGCCAGCAGCGTGACAGGGGCAGATACGCAGTATTTT. This translates into CASSVTGADTQYF.

CDR3 amino acids: CASRLTDTQYF. As DNA, the CDR3 is TGTGCCAGCAGGCTCACAGATACGCAGTATTTT. This chain joins TRBV12-3 or TRBV12-4 and TRBJ2-3; D ambiguous. The V and J ends lost 6 bases and 2 bases respectively, with 3 bases between them. The CDR3 contains 11 residues.

V and J are TRBV6-5 and TRBJ1-1; 7 positions agree with TRBD1. The CDR3 length is 15 residues. Germline lookup yields CDR1 MNHEY and CDR2 SVGAGI. V trimming: 2 bases; J trimming: 0 bases; junction bases outside the gene matches: 3. The CDR3 nucleotides are TGTGCCAGCAGTTACGGGGGACAGATGAACACTGAAGCTTTCTTT. Translated: CASSYGGQMNTEAFF.

The V and J genes are TRBV29-1 and TRBJ2-7; no reliable D call. The CDR3 has 13 residues. V was cut by 6 bases and J by 2 bases, with 14 bases left in between. Germline lookup yields CDR1 SQVTM and CDR2 ANQGSEA. CDR3 sequence (DNA): TGCAGCGTAGCCGGGCCCGTACCCTACGAGCAGTACTTC. Its translation is CSVAGPVPYEQYF.

The chain is built from TRBV10-3 and TRBJ1-5; D uncertain. The CDR3 runs to 15 residues. The germline V gene has CDR1 ENHRY and CDR2 SYGVKD. Trimming cost V 3 bases and J 0 bases, with 9 bases left between them. The CDR3 spells CAISDQTYSNQPQHF. The CDR3 DNA reads TGTGCCATCAGTGACCAGACCTATAGCAATCAGCCCCAGCATTTT.

The rearrangement uses TRBV6-5 and TRBJ1-1; D remains ambiguous. The CDR3 loop spans 13 amino acids. The V gene lost 2 bases and the J gene lost 4 bases, with 8 bases spanning the gap. Germline V lookup: CDR1 MNHEY, CDR2 SVGAGI. The CDR3 region has the DNA TGTGCCAGCAGTTACAAGGATAGCACTGAAGCTTTCTTT. Amino acids: CASSYKDSTEAFF.

The V gene is TRBV2, the J gene TRBJ2-5, with unresolved D. CDR3 length: 13 residues. Germline assignment: CDR1 SNHLY and CDR2 FYNNEI. Trimming took 5 bases from V and 7 from J, leaving 14 bases between them. The CDR3 sequence: CASSYALSGTQYF. CDR3 DNA sequence: TGTGCCAGCAGTTACGCCCTCTCGGGGACCCAGTACTTC.